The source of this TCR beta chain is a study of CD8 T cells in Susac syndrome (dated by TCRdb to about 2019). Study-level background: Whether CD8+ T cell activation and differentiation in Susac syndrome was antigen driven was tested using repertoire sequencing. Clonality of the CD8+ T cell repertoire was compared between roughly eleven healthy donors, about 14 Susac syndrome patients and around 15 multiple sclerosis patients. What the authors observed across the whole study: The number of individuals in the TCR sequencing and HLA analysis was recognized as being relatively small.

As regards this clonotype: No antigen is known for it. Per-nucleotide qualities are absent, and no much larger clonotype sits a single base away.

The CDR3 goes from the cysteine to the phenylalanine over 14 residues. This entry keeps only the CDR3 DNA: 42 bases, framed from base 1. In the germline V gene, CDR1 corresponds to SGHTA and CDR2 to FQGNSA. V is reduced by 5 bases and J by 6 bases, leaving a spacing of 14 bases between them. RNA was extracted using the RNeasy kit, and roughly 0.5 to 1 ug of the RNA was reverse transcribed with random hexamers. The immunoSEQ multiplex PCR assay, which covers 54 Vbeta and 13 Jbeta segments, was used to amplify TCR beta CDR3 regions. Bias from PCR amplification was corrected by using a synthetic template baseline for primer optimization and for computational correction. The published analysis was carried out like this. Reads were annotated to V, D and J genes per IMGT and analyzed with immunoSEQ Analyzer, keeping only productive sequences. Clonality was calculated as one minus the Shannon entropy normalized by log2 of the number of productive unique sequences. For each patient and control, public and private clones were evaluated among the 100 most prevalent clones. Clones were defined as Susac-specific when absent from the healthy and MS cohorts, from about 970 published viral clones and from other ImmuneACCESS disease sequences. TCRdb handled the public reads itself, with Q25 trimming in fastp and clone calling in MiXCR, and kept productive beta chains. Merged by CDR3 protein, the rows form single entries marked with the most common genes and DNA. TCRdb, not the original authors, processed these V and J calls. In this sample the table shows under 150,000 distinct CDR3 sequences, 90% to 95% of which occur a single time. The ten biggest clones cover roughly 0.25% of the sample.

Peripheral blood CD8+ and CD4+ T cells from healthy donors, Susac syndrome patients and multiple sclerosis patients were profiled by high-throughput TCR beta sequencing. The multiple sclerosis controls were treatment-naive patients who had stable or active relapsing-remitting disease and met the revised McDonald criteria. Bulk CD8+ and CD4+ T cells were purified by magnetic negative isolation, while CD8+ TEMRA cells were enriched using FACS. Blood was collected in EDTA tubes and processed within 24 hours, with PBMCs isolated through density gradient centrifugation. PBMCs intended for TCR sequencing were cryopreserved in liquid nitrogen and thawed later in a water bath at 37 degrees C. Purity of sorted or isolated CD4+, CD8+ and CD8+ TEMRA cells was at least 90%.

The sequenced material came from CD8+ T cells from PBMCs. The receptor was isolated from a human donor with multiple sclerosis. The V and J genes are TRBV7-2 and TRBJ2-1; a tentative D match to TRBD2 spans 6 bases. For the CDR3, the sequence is CASSILLAPNEQFF. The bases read TGTGCCAGCAGCATTCTACTAGCACCCAATGAGCAGTTCTTC.